This TCR beta chain comes out of a study of breast tumors, draining lymph nodes, adjacent tissues. General study points: That most tumor T cells come from lymph nodes remained unproven.

TCRdb re-called the multiplex PCR reads through MiXCR, storing one row per CDR3 protein. Here the sample spans 150,000 to 200,000 distinct CDR3 sequences, 30% to 40% being singletons. Breast cancer patients provided tissue from their axillary draining lymph nodes. Germline V gives CDR1 ENHRY, CDR2 SYGVKD. J was trimmed by 4 bases and V by 4 bases; bases with no gene match: 9. CDR3 length equals 15 residues. This clonotype was recorded many times. What it recognizes is unknown. The sequenced material came from axillary lymph node tissue. The sequence was collected from a female donor with breast cancer. Some clones in this sample may be carry-over from other donors' samples. The chain is built from TRBV10-3 and TRBJ2-7; TRBD1 agrees at 8 bases. The CDR3 sequence is CAISASGQENYEQYF. As DNA, the CDR3 is TGTGCCATCAGTGCCTCGGGACAGGAAAATTACGAGCAGTACTTC.